Following are 4 T cell receptor beta chains from one sample sequenced in a study of blood T cell repertoires in COVID-19. Only in-frame clones appear in the TCRdb table, and some are missing; sequencing was by immunoSEQ multiplex PCR. This table has fewer than 300,000 clones, roughly 90% appearing once. The sequenced material came from PBMCs or T cells enriched from blood (not recorded which). The receptors were sampled from a woman aged 40 to 50 with acute COVID-19.

This rearrangement joins TRBV2 to TRBJ1-5, with D possibly matching TRBD1 (6 bases). This CDR3 has 16 residues. Trimming took off 6 bases at V and 2 bases at J, with 17 bases between the two ends. The germline V gene encodes CDR1 SNHLY and CDR2 FYNNEI. CDR3 protein: CASRTGTPGGNQPQHF. CDR3 DNA sequence: TGTGCCAGCAGAACGGGGACACCGGGTGGCAATCAGCCCCAGCATTTT.

CDR3 protein: CASRLGQGDYNEQFF. The CDR3 coding sequence is TGTGCCAGCAGACTCGGACAGGGGGACTACAATGAGCAGTTCTTC. V usage is TRBV3-1 (or the pseudogene TRBV3-2) and J usage is TRBJ2-1; 10 positions match TRBD1. CDR1 is LGHDT and CDR2 is YNNKEL in the germline V gene (reference sequence). The CDR3 covers 15 residues. V was pared by 6 bases and J by 3 bases, with 5 bases of the junction left unmatched.

The rearrangement uses TRBV20-1 and TRBJ2-7, with D uncertain. Germline CDR1 reads DFQATT; CDR2 reads SNEGSKA (reference sequence). Trimming shortened V by 3 bases and J by 0 bases, and 12 bases separated the two germline ends. This CDR3 spans 14 amino acids. Written as DNA, the CDR3 is TGCAGTGCTAGTCGCGGAGCTTACTCCTACGAGCAGTACTTC. Its translation: CSASRGAYSYEQYF.

The chain carries TRBV4-3 and TRBJ2-3; D perhaps matches TRBD2 (5 bases). The V end was cut by 1 base, the J end by 2 bases, with 10 bases between. The CDR3 covers 15 residues. Germline V gene data show CDR1 as LGHNA and CDR2 as YSLEER. The DNA for the CDR3 is TGCGCCAGCAGCCAAGGGCGGGCCGACACAGATACGCAGTATTTT. Translating gives CASSQGRADTDTQYF.